These 13 T cell receptor beta chains were sequenced from one sample in a study of shared clonotypes between healthy human individuals. The protocol was immunoSEQ multiplex PCR, while the TCRdb copy is restricted to in-frame clones and leaves out a portion. Of around 2.1 million clones in the sample, 90% to 96% were seen once. The sequencing input was naive CD4+ T cells sorted from blood. Documented subset: CD45RA+ positively selected. These TCRs come from a man younger than 30 in good health.

This chain joins TRBV5-1 and TRBJ2-1; 12 positions match TRBD2. Germline values: CDR1 SGHRS, CDR2 YFSETQ. The CDR3 length is 17 residues. The V and J ends lost 4 bases and 2 bases, in that order; junction bases with no gene match: 7. The CDR3 reads CASSRDPSGGAYNEQFF. The CDR3 bases are TGCGCCAGCAGCCGAGACCCTAGCGGGGGGGCCTACAATGAGCAGTTCTTC.

The V call is TRBV25-1, the J call TRBJ1-4; D not certain. The CDR3 runs 16 residues. From germline, CDR1 is MGHDK and CDR2 SYGVNS. Trimming took 1 base from V and 0 from J, leaving 9 bases between them. The CDR3 sequence is CASSEFGRTTNEKLFF. The CDR3 DNA sequence: TGTGCCAGCAGTGAATTCGGAAGGACAACTAATGAAAAACTGTTTTTT.

The chain has TRBV9 and TRBJ2-1, with TRBD1 matching 8 bases. The CDR3 length is 16 residues. Germline loops: CDR1 SGDLS, CDR2 YYNGEE. Trimming removed 4 bases from V and 5 bases from J; junction bases left unmatched: 11. The CDR3 nucleotides are TGTGCCAGCAGCCCCCGAGGGCAGGGGGCGAACAATGAGCAGTTCTTC. It encodes CASSPRGQGANNEQFF.

The rearrangement joins TRBV6-1 to TRBJ1-2, with D uncertain. There are 14 residues in the CDR3. CDR1 is MNHNS, CDR2 SASEGT, per germline. V was clipped by 3 bases and J by 6 bases, with 14 bases between them. CDR3 protein: CASSEEPSFDGYTF. For the CDR3, the DNA is TGTGCCAGCAGTGAGGAGCCCTCGTTTGATGGCTACACCTTC.

The chain uses TRBV5-1 and TRBJ2-7; unclear D gene. Trimming left V 0 bases short and J 2 bases short, with 9 bases between. This CDR3 is built from 14 residues. The germline gives CDR1 SGHRS, CDR2 YFSETQ. For the CDR3, the DNA is TGCGCCAGCAGCTTGGTTGGAGCTCCCTACGAGCAGTACTTC. Protein sequence: CASSLVGAPYEQYF.

The rearrangement joins TRBV10-1 to TRBJ2-7, with D perhaps assigned TRBD1 or TRBD2 (5 bases each). This CDR3 region has 12 residues. Germline-derived CDR1 and CDR2 are WNHNN and SYGVQD (reference sequence). The V gene lost 11 bases and the J gene lost 5 bases, with 16 bases spanning the gap. CDR3 sequence: CAGREGMNEQYF. In nucleotides, the CDR3 is TGCGCCGGTCGTGAGGGGATGAACGAGCAGTACTTC.

With respect to this clone: Distinct nucleotide sequences in the sample also encode this CDR3. The CDR3 sequence: CAISEAYGYTF. For the CDR3, the DNA is TGTGCCATCAGTGAGGCATATGGCTACACCTTC. This chain joins TRBV10-3 and TRBJ1-2; D is unresolved. The V gene lost 2 bases and the J gene lost 5 bases, with 3 bases spanning the gap. Per germline, CDR1 ENHRY and CDR2 SYGVKD. The CDR3 runs to 11 residues.

V is TRBV11-1 and J is TRBJ2-7; 9 bases line up with TRBD1. Germline V gives CDR1 SGHAT, CDR2 FQDESV (reference sequence). With 7 bases clipped from V and 4 bases from J, the junction kept 11 bases outside the gene matches. The CDR3 spans 15 residues. CDR3 nucleotides: TGTGCCAGCACCCTTGAGGGGACAGGGATGTACGAGCAGTACTTC. Residues: CASTLEGTGMYEQYF.

The chain employs TRBV7-9 and TRBJ2-4; D is tentatively TRBD1 or TRBD2 (6 bases each). Germline V gene data show CDR1 as SEHNR and CDR2 as FQNEAQ (reference sequence). The V gene lost 3 bases and the J gene lost 2 bases, with 14 bases spanning the gap. The CDR3 has 16 residues. This CDR3 reads CASSFWGAETKNIQYF. The CDR3, as DNA: TGTGCCAGCAGCTTCTGGGGGGCCGAGACCAAAAACATTCAGTACTTC.

The chain carries TRBV4-3 and TRBJ1-2; D is perhaps TRBD1 (6 bases). The CDR3 length is 14 residues. The V gene's germline CDR1 is LGHNA and CDR2 YSLEER. The germline V and J ends were trimmed by 0 bases and 7 bases, with 12 bases remaining between them. The DNA of the CDR3 is TGCGCCAGCAGCCAAGATTGGGGGGCAGGTGGCTACACCTTC. This gives the protein CASSQDWGAGGYTF.

This clone was recorded once. V gene TRBV7-9 combines with J gene TRBJ2-3; 7 bases map to TRBD1. The CDR3 sequence is 16 residues long. The V gene's germline CDR1 is SEHNR and CDR2 FQNEAQ (reference sequence). With 4 bases clipped from V and 0 bases from J, the junction kept 7 bases outside the gene matches. Written as DNA, the CDR3 is TGTGCCAGCAGCTCTAAACCAGGGGGAAGCACAGATACGCAGTATTTT. It is translated as CASSSKPGGSTDTQYF.

The table lists this clone with a count of one. The chain joins TRBV7-4 to TRBJ1-1, with TRBD1 matching over 8 bases. The V gene's germline CDR1 is SGHVT and CDR2 SQSDAQ. The CDR3 is 15 residues long. Germline trimming cut 0 bases from V and 3 bases from J; bases unmatched to any gene: 3. CDR3 sequence (DNA): TGTGCCAGCAGCTTAGCGGAACAGGGGGACACTGAAGCTTTCTTT. Translating it yields CASSLAEQGDTEAFF.

Regarding this clone: In the same sample, other DNA sequences code for this CDR3. J is TRBJ2-5 and V is TRBV20-1; no definite D call. CDR3 size: 10 residues. Germline lookup yields CDR1 DFQATT and CDR2 SNEGSKA (reference sequence). The ends were cut back, 4 bases at V and 5 bases at J, with 5 bases in the middle. The CDR3 DNA follows: TGCAGTGCTACTGGGGAGACCCAGTACTTC. This translates into CSATGETQYF.